A selection of T cell receptor beta chains follows, all from one sample in a study of T cell responses to AZD1222 COVID-19 vaccine. Sequencing was performed with immunoSEQ multiplex PCR; in TCRdb, only in-frame clones are kept and a portion is missing. The sample has about 110,000 clones, over 85% seen once. The specimen comprised peripheral blood, sampled on day 0 of AZD1222 vaccination. All receptors come from an adult in good health. The CDR3 runs from the conserved cysteine through the conserved F or W. A D gene is named only where the DNA matches it firmly. Rows give clone size only sometimes, using once, few, many, or a class for an expanded clone.

j_gene: TRBJ1-1; d_gene: -; v_gene: TRBV19; abundance: -; CDR3nt: TGTGCCAGTAGTTCCCTAATGAACACTGAAGCTTTCTTT; CDR3aa: CASSSLMNTEAFF
j_gene: TRBJ2-2; d_gene: TRBD2; v_gene: TRBV18; abundance: -; CDR3nt: TGTGCCAGCTCACCCCTAGCGGGGAACACCGGGGAGCTGTTTTTT; CDR3aa: CASSPLAGNTGELFF
j_gene: TRBJ1-2; d_gene: -; v_gene: TRBV5-1; abundance: -; CDR3nt: TGCGCCAGCAGCCCCTCGCTGGCAGAAACTAACTATGGCTACACCTTC; CDR3aa: CASSPSLAETNYGYTF
j_gene: TRBJ1-2; d_gene: -; v_gene: TRBV19; abundance: -; CDR3nt: TGTGCCAGTAGTTACACCGGGGTGGTAGGCTACACCTTC; CDR3aa: CASSYTGVVGYTF
j_gene: TRBJ2-2; d_gene: -; v_gene: TRBV15; abundance: few; CDR3nt: TGTGCCACCAGCAGAGATCCTACCGGGGAGCTGTTTTTT; CDR3aa: CATSRDPTGELFF
j_gene: TRBJ2-7; d_gene: TRBD2; v_gene: TRBV25-1; abundance: -; CDR3nt: TGTGCCAGCAGCGGGGGGGATTCGGTCTACGAGCAGTACTTC; CDR3aa: CASSGGDSVYEQYF
j_gene: TRBJ2-7; d_gene: -; v_gene: TRBV18; abundance: -; CDR3nt: TGTGCCAGCTCACCTCCGGGGGCAGGGTCCTACGAGCAGTACTTC; CDR3aa: CASSPPGAGSYEQYF
j_gene: TRBJ1-1; d_gene: -; v_gene: TRBV11-3; abundance: -; CDR3nt: TGTGCCAGCAGCTTAGAGTTCCCATCGAACACTGAAGCTTTCTTT; CDR3aa: CASSLEFPSNTEAFF
j_gene: TRBJ1-6; d_gene: -; v_gene: TRBV11-3; abundance: -; CDR3nt: TGTGCCAGCAGCTCGCAGAGCTCCTATAATTCACCCCTCCACTTT; CDR3aa: CASSSQSSYNSPLHF
j_gene: TRBJ2-5; d_gene: TRBD2; v_gene: TRBV5-1; abundance: -; CDR3nt: TGCGCCAGCAGCTTGGTGTTAGCGGGAGAGGAGACCCAGTACTTC; CDR3aa: CASSLVLAGEETQYF
j_gene: TRBJ2-2; d_gene: -; v_gene: TRBV9; abundance: -; CDR3nt: TGTGCCAGCAGCGTACGCGGGGTAAACACCGGGGAGCTGTTTTTT; CDR3aa: CASSVRGVNTGELFF
j_gene: TRBJ2-5; d_gene: -; v_gene: TRBV29-1; abundance: -; CDR3nt: TGCAGCGTTGAACGGGTCAGGTCAGAGACCCAGTACTTC; CDR3aa: CSVERVRSETQYF
j_gene: TRBJ1-5; d_gene: -; v_gene: TRBV19; abundance: -; CDR3nt: TGTGCCAGTAGTGCAATCGGGACTTTTTCTGACCCTAATCAGCCCCAGCATTTT; CDR3aa: CASSAIGTFSDPNQPQHF
j_gene: TRBJ2-7; d_gene: -; v_gene: TRBV19; abundance: -; CDR3nt: TGTGCCAGTAGTGCCCGGACTCCGAGCTCCTACGAGCAGTACTTC; CDR3aa: CASSARTPSSYEQYF
j_gene: TRBJ1-2; d_gene: -; v_gene: TRBV18; abundance: -; CDR3nt: TGTGCCAGCTCACCGCAGGGAGGGAACTATGGCTACACCTTC; CDR3aa: CASSPQGGNYGYTF
j_gene: TRBJ2-1; d_gene: TRBD2; v_gene: TRBV27; abundance: -; CDR3nt: TGTGCCAGCAGTGCTCCGGGACTAGGAATTAACGGGGTCTACAATGAGCAGTTCTTC; CDR3aa: CASSAPGLGINGVYNEQFF
j_gene: TRBJ1-5; d_gene: -; v_gene: TRBV28; abundance: once; CDR3nt: TGTGCCAGCAGCTCCGCCCTGGGGGTGGGGCAGCCCCAGCATTTT; CDR3aa: CASSSALGVGQPQHF
j_gene: TRBJ1-6; d_gene: -; v_gene: TRBV27; abundance: -; CDR3nt: TGTGCCAGCAGTCCATCTAAGGGGGGATTAACCTATAATTCACCCCTCCACTTT; CDR3aa: CASSPSKGGLTYNSPLHF
j_gene: TRBJ2-7; d_gene: TRBD1; v_gene: TRBV27; abundance: -; CDR3nt: TGTGCCAGCAGAGCCGGGACAGGGCCTCTCGAGCAGTACTTC; CDR3aa: CASRAGTGPLEQYF
j_gene: TRBJ2-3; d_gene: TRBD1; v_gene: TRBV25-1; abundance: -; CDR3nt: TGTGCCAGCAGGGGGCAGGGGACAGGGAGCGTGCATACGCAGTATTTT; CDR3aa: CASRGQGTGSVHTQYF
j_gene: TRBJ1-4; d_gene: -; v_gene: TRBV29-1; abundance: -; CDR3nt: TGCAGCGTTGAACCCTTGGGTCATGAAAAACTGTTTTTT; CDR3aa: CSVEPLGHEKLFF
j_gene: TRBJ1-4; d_gene: -; v_gene: TRBV9; abundance: -; CDR3nt: TGTGCCAGCAGCTCCAGAGGGGGTAATGAAAAACTGTTTTTT; CDR3aa: CASSSRGGNEKLFF
j_gene: TRBJ1-1; d_gene: TRBD1; v_gene: TRBV7-2; abundance: -; CDR3nt: TGTGCCAGCAGCCAAAACAGGGGGAGGAACACTGAAGCTTTCTTT; CDR3aa: CASSQNRGRNTEAFF
j_gene: TRBJ2-5; d_gene: TRBD2; v_gene: TRBV28; abundance: -; CDR3nt: TGTGCCAGCAGTGAACGACGAACTAGCGGCCCTATGCCCCAGTACTTC; CDR3aa: CASSERRTSGPMPQYF